This is a list of T cell receptor beta chains from one sample in a study of blood T cell repertoires in COVID-19. Profiled with immunoSEQ multiplex PCR; TCRdb holds only in-frame clones, not every one. This repertoire shows 250,000 to 300,000 clones, approximately 91% found once; its top ten account for around 1%. The sequenced material came from PBMCs or T cells enriched from blood (not recorded which). Source of these receptors: a woman in her 30s who had recovered from COVID-19. Both conserved end residues are part of each CDR3. The D gene is left open where the match is weak. The size of a clone is reported for some rows only, either as once, few or many, or as a class for expanded clones.

>-|-|TRBV20-1|TRBJ2-5
CSASGRPETQYF
TGCAGTGCTAGTGGCAGGCCAGAGACCCAGTACTTC
>TRBD1|once|TRBV6-2/TRBV6-3|TRBJ1-2
CASSQRGTGAGYTF
TGTGCCAGCAGTCAAAGAGGCACAGGGGCTGGCTACACCTTC
>TRBD1|-|TRBV16|TRBJ2-7
CASSQTLTGNEQYF
TGTGCCAGCAGCCAGACACTGACAGGGAACGAGCAGTACTTC
>-|-|TRBV5-6|TRBJ2-5
CASSLPQGFQETQYF
TGTGCCAGCAGCTTACCCCAGGGGTTCCAAGAGACCCAGTACTTC
>-|-|TRBV28|TRBJ1-3
CASSFSPKEGNTIYF
TGTGCCAGCAGTTTTTCTCCCAAGGAGGGAAACACCATATATTTT
>TRBD1|-|TRBV5-1|TRBJ1-2
CATSRGQGANGYTF
TGCGCCACCAGCAGGGGACAGGGGGCGAATGGCTACACCTTC
>TRBD2|once|TRBV24-1|TRBJ2-1
CATSLSGLAGGRSSYNEQFF
TGTGCCACCAGTCTATCAGGACTAGCGGGAGGTCGTAGCTCCTACAATGAGCAGTTCTTC
>-|-|TRBV3-1/TRBV3-2|TRBJ1-2
CASSQSPFRSNYGYTF
TGTGCCAGCAGCCAATCTCCTTTTCGGTCTAACTATGGCTACACCTTC
>-|-|TRBV2|TRBJ1-1
CASSVSVNTEAFF
TGTGCCAGCAGTGTTAGTGTGAACACTGAAGCTTTCTTT
>-|-|TRBV4-1|TRBJ2-3
CASSIADRNTDTQYF
TGCGCCAGCAGCATTGCGGACAGAAACACAGATACGCAGTATTTT
>-|-|TRBV28|TRBJ2-7
CASMRAGLYEQYF
TGTGCCAGCATGAGGGCCGGGCTCTACGAGCAGTACTTC
>-|-|TRBV5-1|TRBJ2-7
CASTLGWGLEQYF
TGCGCCAGCACCTTGGGATGGGGACTCGAGCAGTACTTC
>TRBD1|-|TRBV5-4|TRBJ1-1
CASSQYRGMVEAFF
TGTGCCAGCAGCCAATACAGGGGCATGGTTGAAGCTTTCTTT
>TRBD1|-|TRBV18|TRBJ1-4
CASSRLSGTGNEKLFF
TGTGCCAGCTCACGCCTCTCCGGGACAGGGAATGAAAAACTGTTTTTT
>-|-|TRBV30|TRBJ2-7
CAWNRVLNEQYF
TGTGCCTGGAACAGGGTTTTGAACGAGCAGTACTTC
>TRBD1|-|TRBV28|TRBJ2-2
CASSLAGQGAGELFF
TGTGCCAGCAGCCTAGCGGGACAGGGGGCCGGGGAGCTGTTTTTT
>-|-|TRBV29-1|TRBJ2-7
CSVEDGETPSSYEQYF
TGCAGCGTTGAAGACGGCGAGACACCGAGCTCCTACGAGCAGTACTTC
>TRBD1|-|TRBV5-1|TRBJ1-2
CASSLVTGDGYTF
TGCGCCAGCAGCTTGGTGACAGGGGACGGCTACACCTTC
>-|-|TRBV30|TRBJ1-2
CAWSEGLLYGYTF
TGTGCCTGGTCAGAGGGCCTCCTATATGGCTACACCTTC
>-|-|TRBV19|TRBJ2-3
CASSIDETQYF
TGTGCCAGTAGTATAGATGAGACGCAGTATTTT
>TRBD2|-|TRBV4-3|TRBJ2-7
CASSQETSGVYEQYF
TGCGCCAGCAGCCAAGAAACTAGCGGGGTCTACGAGCAGTACTTC
>-|-|TRBV3-1/TRBV3-2|TRBJ1-1
CASSLRERNTEAFF
TGTGCCAGCAGCCTCCGGGAGCGAAACACTGAAGCTTTCTTT
>-|once|TRBV3-1/TRBV3-2|TRBJ2-3
CASSQVQRGFVSTDTQYF
TGTGCCAGCAGCCAAGTTCAACGGGGGTTCGTGAGCACAGATACGCAGTATTTT
>TRBD2|-|TRBV18|TRBJ2-5
CASSPLVAGLQETQYF
TGTGCCAGCTCACCACTCGTAGCGGGGCTCCAAGAGACCCAGTACTTC
>-|-|TRBV30|TRBJ1-2
CAWSAGTGGYTF
TGTGCCTGGAGTGCGGGAACGGGCGGCTACACCTTC
>-|-|TRBV4-1|TRBJ1-1
CASSQGWTVMNTEAFF
TGCGCCAGCAGCCAAGGTTGGACAGTTATGAACACTGAAGCTTTCTTT
>TRBD2|once|TRBV5-4|TRBJ2-1
CASSQGSGGHNEQFF
TGTGCCAGCAGCCAGGGCAGCGGGGGGCACAATGAGCAGTTCTTC
>-|-|TRBV10-1|TRBJ2-7
CASSENAGGTLSYEQYF
TGCGCCAGCAGTGAGAATGCAGGCGGGACCCTCTCCTACGAGCAGTACTTC
>-|-|TRBV30|TRBJ1-2
CASGGRIYGYTF
TGTGCCTCCGGGGGACGTATCTATGGCTACACCTTC
>-|-|TRBV24-1|TRBJ2-2
CATRDLTSGELFF
TGTGCCACCAGGGACTTAACGTCTGGGGAGCTGTTTTTT
>TRBD1|-|TRBV7-9|TRBJ1-4
CASSLQGAGEKLFF
TGTGCCAGCAGCTTACAGGGGGCAGGTGAAAAACTGTTTTTT
>-|-|TRBV19|TRBJ2-2
CASSLRWPGELFF
TGTGCCAGTAGTCTCCGATGGCCCGGGGAGCTGTTTTTT
>TRBD1|-|TRBV18|TRBJ2-2
CASHPGTGSGELFF
TGTGCCAGCCACCCCGGGACAGGGTCCGGGGAGCTGTTTTTT
>TRBD1|-|TRBV9|TRBJ1-6
CASSVGTGGGSPLHF
TGTGCCAGCAGCGTAGGGACAGGGGGTGGTTCACCCCTCCACTTT
>TRBD1|-|TRBV9|TRBJ2-7
CASSSSLRDRAYEQYF
TGTGCCAGCAGCTCCTCTCTAAGGGACAGGGCCTACGAGCAGTACTTC
>-|-|TRBV28|TRBJ1-5
CASSPLLYDRRNQPQHF
TGTGCCAGCAGTCCCCTTCTGTACGACAGACGAAATCAGCCCCAGCATTTT
>-|-|TRBV12-3/TRBV12-4|TRBJ1-2
CASSPGYYGYTF
TGTGCCAGCAGTCCAGGGTACTATGGCTACACCTTC
>-|-|TRBV9|TRBJ1-5
CASSVGSVDQPQHF
TGTGCCAGCAGCGTAGGGAGCGTCGATCAGCCCCAGCATTTT
>-|-|TRBV29-1|TRBJ1-3
CSVFPGISGNTIYF
TGCAGCGTTTTTCCAGGAATCTCTGGAAACACCATATATTTT
>TRBD1|-|TRBV6-5|TRBJ1-6
CASSPGTANNSPLHF
TGTGCCAGCAGTCCCGGGACAGCTAATAATTCACCCCTCCACTTT
>-|-|TRBV19|TRBJ2-1
CASSYRDNEQFF
TGTGCCAGTAGTTACAGGGACAATGAGCAGTTCTTC
>TRBD2|-|TRBV5-4|TRBJ2-3
CASSQGAGSTDTQYF
TGTGCCAGCAGCCAGGGAGCGGGAAGCACAGATACGCAGTATTTT
>TRBD1|-|TRBV14|TRBJ1-1
CASSSWDRVNTEAFF
TGTGCCAGCAGCTCTTGGGACAGGGTGAACACTGAAGCTTTCTTT
>TRBD1|-|TRBV29-1|TRBJ2-5
CSVASIFDRAAAQETQYF
TGCAGCGTTGCAAGTATTTTCGACAGGGCTGCAGCACAAGAGACCCAGTACTTC
>TRBD1|-|TRBV4-1|TRBJ1-4
CASSQRGQTNEKLFF
TGCGCCAGCAGCCAAAGGGGACAGACTAATGAAAAACTGTTTTTT
>-|few|TRBV13|TRBJ1-6
CASSLGADYNSPLHF
TGTGCCAGCAGCTTAGGGGCAGACTATAATTCACCCCTCCACTTT
>-|-|TRBV6-5|TRBJ1-2
CATRSGGYTF
TGTGCCACTAGATCCGGTGGCTACACCTTC
>-|once|TRBV7-9|TRBJ2-5
CASSSLLSGKETQYF
TGTGCCAGCAGCTCTCTCCTTAGCGGTAAAGAGACCCAGTACTTC
>TRBD1|-|TRBV30|TRBJ1-1
CAWSGTGARGTEAFF
TGTGCCTGGAGTGGCACAGGGGCGAGAGGCACTGAAGCTTTCTTT
>TRBD2|-|TRBV7-7|TRBJ2-1
CASSPLSLAGGSYNEQFF
TGTGCCAGCAGCCCACTATCTCTAGCGGGAGGATCCTACAATGAGCAGTTCTTC
>-|once|TRBV21-1|TRBJ1-1
CARQAGTGGEGNTEAFF
TGTGCCAGGCAAGCCGGGACAGGGGGCGAAGGAAACACTGAAGCTTTCTTT
>-|once|TRBV5-6|TRBJ1-2
CASSLTAGRFYGYTF
TGTGCCAGCAGCTTGACGGCAGGCCGGTTCTATGGCTACACCTTC